What follows are 12 T cell receptor beta chains derived from one specimen sequenced in a study of a mutant IDH1 vaccine in newly diagnosed glioma. Time point given: baseline, week 1 (first vaccination visit). The treatment is: pre-vaccination baseline after standard-of-care therapy. Repertoires were generated with immunoSEQ multiplex PCR, while TCRdb's copy carries only in-frame clones and drops some. The sample has under 80,000 clones, around 85% seen once; the top ten hold around 2.9%. Here the sequenced sample was PBMCs, taken from a glioma patient treated with radiotherapy, temozolomide or both. The receptors stem from a man aged 30-40 years with glioma.

This chain uses TRBV30 with TRBJ1-2; D is undetermined. V was clipped by 3 bases and J by 0 bases, with 14 bases between them. CDR1 and CDR2 from the germline V gene are GTSNPN and SVGIG (reference sequence). CDR3 length: 15 residues. DNA of the CDR3: TGTGCCTGGAGGTCTTCTTGGAGGGCTAACTATGGCTACACCTTC. As protein: CAWRSSWRANYGYTF.

The rearrangement joins TRBV5-4 to TRBJ2-5; D is possibly TRBD1 or TRBD2 (5 bases each). The V end lost 1 base, the J end lost 3 bases, and 13 bases lay between the germline ends. CDR3 size: 15 residues. Looked up from germline, CDR1 is SGHNT and CDR2 is YYREEE (reference sequence). CDR3 nucleotides: TGTGCCAGCAGCTTGACCGGGGCAGAAAAAGAGACCCAGTACTTC. Protein product: CASSLTGAEKETQYF.

V is TRBV6-1 and J is TRBJ1-5; D possibly corresponds to TRBD1 (6 bases). Trimming left V 1 base short and J 3 bases short, with 13 bases between. The CDR3 extends over 16 amino acids. Germline-derived CDR1 and CDR2 are MNHNS and SASEGT. CDR3 protein: CASSEDKDSPNQPQHF. DNA for the CDR3: TGTGCCAGCAGTGAAGATAAGGACAGCCCCAATCAGCCCCAGCATTTT.

This clone appeared a few times. V is TRBV7-9 and J is TRBJ1-5; tentative D call: TRBD1 (6 bases). The germline V gene encodes CDR1 SEHNR and CDR2 FQNEAQ (reference sequence). The CDR3 runs 14 residues. Between the trimmed V and J ends, which lost 5 bases and 7 bases, there was a span of 15 bases. DNA for the CDR3: TGTGCCAGCAGCCATCAGGGACACGGGCAGCCCCAGCATTTT. Protein sequence: CASSHQGHGQPQHF.

The chain has TRBV7-9 and TRBJ1-1; TRBD1 agrees at 9 bases. Trimming removed 5 bases from V and 10 bases from J; junction bases left unmatched: 5. Germline V gene lookup returns CDR1 SEHNR and CDR2 FQNEAQ (reference sequence). This CDR3 region has 12 residues. The CDR3 reads CASSPDRGVAFF. DNA of the CDR3: TGTGCCAGCAGCCCCGACAGGGGGGTAGCTTTCTTT.

This chain joins TRBV11-2 and TRBJ2-3; no reliable D call. The V end lost 5 bases, the J end lost 0 bases, and 21 bases lay between the germline ends. The germline V gene encodes CDR1 SGHAT and CDR2 FQNNGV. The CDR3 runs to 18 residues. The CDR3 here is CASSPRPDIPTSTDTQYF. The DNA of the CDR3 is TGTGCCAGCAGCCCTAGGCCCGATATACCCACTAGCACAGATACGCAGTATTTT.

The chain recombines TRBV27 with TRBJ1-4, with 9 bases identical to TRBD1. Germline CDR1 MNHEY, CDR2 SMNVEV (reference sequence). CDR3 size: 15 residues. J gave up 7 bases and V 6 bases, and 9 bases lay outside the gene matches. CDR3 sequence: CASRRSDRGIEKLFF. Written as DNA, the CDR3 is TGTGCCAGCAGAAGATCGGACAGGGGCATTGAAAAACTGTTTTTT.

V is TRBV6-6 and J is TRBJ1-1; 9 bases fit TRBD1. The germline V gene encodes CDR1 MNHNY and CDR2 SVGAGI (reference sequence). CDR3 length: 16 amino acids. The ends lost 5 bases at V and 1 base at J; junction bases unmatched: 8. The CDR3 DNA is TGTGCCAGCAGTCCTCGACAGGGGGGGGAGAACACTGAAGCTTTCTTT. It is translated as CASSPRQGGENTEAFF.

The chain has TRBV6-5 and TRBJ2-6; no firm D call. The CDR3 has 15 residues. V was cut by 2 bases and J by 0 bases, with 5 bases left in between. CDR1 and CDR2 (germline): MNHEY, SVGAGI. CDR3 DNA sequence: TGTGCCAGCAGTTACGAAACCTCTGGGGCCAACGTCCTGACTTTC. It specifies CASSYETSGANVLTF.

The J gene is TRBJ2-5, the V gene TRBV7-9; 7 bases are shared with TRBD1. Germline V CDR1 and CDR2: SEHNR, FQNEAQ (reference sequence). The CDR3 has 14 residues. The ends lost 5 bases at V and 3 bases at J; junction bases unmatched: 6. For the CDR3, the DNA is TGTGCCAGCAGCCCATCCGGGACAGAAGAGACCCAGTACTTC. It translates to CASSPSGTEETQYF.

The chain links TRBV19 to TRBJ2-5, with TRBD2 matching 7 bases. The J call could be wrong; TRBJ2-7 is a better fit for the DNA end. This CDR3 spans 14 amino acids. Germline CDR1 is LNHDA and CDR2 is SQIVND (reference sequence). This chain's CDR3 is CATSGRARSYEQYF. CDR3 bases: TGTGCCACCTCAGGGAGGGCCAGGTCCTACGAGCAGTACTTC.

CDR3 region: CASSYGTSNFYEQYF. The CDR3, as DNA: TGTGCCAGCAGTTACGGGACTAGCAATTTCTACGAGCAGTACTTC. The chain uses TRBV6-6 and TRBJ2-5; 9 bases align to TRBD2. The DNA end is a closer match to TRBJ2-7, so the J assignment may be wrong. This CDR3 has 15 amino acids. Germline V gene sequence: CDR1 MNHNY, CDR2 SVGAGI (reference sequence).